Following are 18 T cell receptor beta chains from one sample sequenced in a study of cytomegalovirus exposure and HLA in healthy donors. The PCR was carried out with 60 Vbeta primers and 13 Jbeta primers. TCRdb's table, derived via immunoSEQ multiplex PCR, lists solely in-frame clones and lacks some. The sample includes roughly 140,000 clones, 70% to 90% seen only once; the top ten take 2% to 2.5%. Sequenced input: PBMCs. These receptors were collected from a woman in her late teens or twenties in good health and CMV-seronegative.

This chain joins TRBV5-1 and TRBJ2-7; maybe TRBD1 (6 bases). The V and J ends lost 5 bases and 2 bases respectively, with 8 bases between them. Germline assignment: CDR1 SGHRS and CDR2 YFSETQ. The CDR3 covers 12 residues. In nucleotides, the CDR3 is TGCGCCAGCAGAGGGGACACCTACGAGCAGTACTTC. It specifies CASRGDTYEQYF.

This clone was seen a few times. The CDR3: CASSDRDIAKQYF. In DNA, the CDR3 is TGTGCCAGCAGTGACAGGGACATTGCCAAGCAGTACTTC. The rearrangement uses TRBV25-1 and TRBJ2-7; D is perhaps TRBD1 (6 bases). CDR3 length: 13 residues. V was shortened by 3 bases and J by 8 bases, with 14 bases between the two germline ends. Germline V gives CDR1 MGHDK, CDR2 SYGVNS.

V is TRBV4-2 and J is TRBJ2-5, with D maybe TRBD2 (5 bases). Looked up from germline, CDR1 is LGHNA and CDR2 is YNFKEQ. The CDR3 has 13 residues. The V end was cut by 1 base, the J end by 5 bases, with 8 bases between. The CDR3 region is CASSQGGFETQYF. Here the CDR3 DNA reads TGTGCCAGCAGCCAAGGAGGGTTCGAGACCCAGTACTTC.

Remarks on this clone: The sample holds other DNA sequences that translate to the same CDR3. The rearrangement uses TRBV6-6 and TRBJ2-3; the D gene is possibly TRBD2 (5 bases). V lost 7 bases, J lost 0 bases, and 8 bases lay in between. CDR1 and CDR2 from the germline V gene are MNHNY and SVGAGI (reference sequence). The CDR3 runs to 13 residues. CDR3 coding DNA: TGTGCCAGCAAACGCGGGAGCACAGATACGCAGTATTTT. Its protein is CASKRGSTDTQYF.

This rearrangement joins TRBV11-3 to TRBJ2-1; 8 bases match TRBD2. Looked up from germline, CDR1 is SGHNT and CDR2 is YENEEA. The V segment lost 0 bases and the J segment 9 bases; nucleotides outside the gene matches: 10. The CDR3 covers 16 residues. The CDR3 sequence: CASSLDSGVAGSEQFF. CDR3 in DNA: TGTGCCAGCAGCTTAGATTCAGGGGTAGCGGGAAGTGAGCAGTTCTTC.

V is TRBV6-5 and J is TRBJ2-7; tentative D call: TRBD1 (8 bases). CDR3 size: 11 residues. Germline CDR1 reads MNHEY; CDR2 reads SVGAGI. Trimming cost V 10 bases and J 5 bases, with 12 bases left between them. The CDR3 bases are TGTGCCACAACAGGGGGGGACGAGCAGTACTTC. It translates to CATTGGDEQYF.

This rearrangement joins TRBV6-5 to TRBJ2-7, with 10 bases aligning to TRBD2. Losses at the gene ends were 2 bases for V and 3 bases for J; bases not matched to a gene: 4. The germline V gene encodes CDR1 MNHEY and CDR2 SVGAGI. The CDR3 covers 15 residues. CDR3 in DNA: TGTGCCAGCAGTTACGCGGCTAGCGGGGGCTACGAGCAGTACTTC. It yields the protein CASSYAASGGYEQYF.

The CDR3 bases are TGTGCCAGCAGAGCCGACAGGGTCGGCTCACCCCTCCACTTT. This encodes CASRADRVGSPLHF. This chain links TRBV2 with TRBJ1-6; TRBD1 matches 7 bases. V dropped 6 bases and J dropped 10; count of bases not matched to a gene: 9. Germline CDR1 is SNHLY and CDR2 is FYNNEI. The CDR3 contains 14 residues.

The V call is TRBV5-4, the J call TRBJ2-7; TRBD2 is a possible D gene (6 bases). CDR1 SGHNT and CDR2 YYREEE come from the germline V gene (reference sequence). This CDR3 has 12 amino acids. V was shortened by 3 bases and J by 6 bases, with 10 bases between the two germline ends. The CDR3 DNA follows: TGTGCCAGCAGCTCCGAGGGAGGCGAGCAGTACTTC. Translation gives CASSSEGGEQYF.

The V and J genes are TRBV7-2 and TRBJ1-2, with D perhaps TRBD1 (5 bases). Germline V lookup: CDR1 SGHTA, CDR2 FQGNSA. V was trimmed by 5 bases and J by 6 bases, leaving 19 bases between them. This CDR3 has 15 amino acids. The CDR3, as DNA: TGTGCCAGCAGCCCCCCGCCAGGGCTGAATGATGGCTACACCTTC. As protein: CASSPPPGLNDGYTF.

This sequence joins TRBV19 and TRBJ1-1; possible D gene TRBD1, 6 bases. Trimming took 1 base from V and 5 from J, leaving 8 bases between them. In germline, CDR1 is LNHDA, CDR2 SQIVND (reference sequence). The CDR3 spans 13 residues. CDR3 sequence: CASSIGQGTEAFF. CDR3 in DNA: TGTGCCAGTAGTATAGGGCAGGGGACTGAAGCTTTCTTT.

V is TRBV5-1 and J is TRBJ1-6; a weak D match, TRBD1 (5 bases). CDR3 length equals 13 residues. V was shortened by 1 base and J by 8 bases, with 7 bases between the two germline ends. Germline V gives CDR1 SGHRS, CDR2 YFSETQ. Here the CDR3 reads CASSLQGYSPLHF. The DNA of the CDR3 is TGCGCCAGCAGCTTGCAGGGATATTCACCCCTCCACTTT.

The chain employs TRBV6-5 and TRBJ1-2; unclear D gene. The CDR3 runs 13 residues. V lost 6 bases and J 6 bases, leaving 14 bases between the germline ends. Germline V gene data show CDR1 as MNHEY and CDR2 as SVGAGI. The chain's CDR3 is CASSRSGYDGYTF. The DNA for the CDR3 is TGTGCCAGCAGCCGGTCGGGGTACGATGGCTACACCTTC.

The chain joins TRBV6-5 to TRBJ2-7; 7 bases agree with TRBD1. The CDR3 loop spans 14 amino acids. In germline, CDR1 is MNHEY, CDR2 SVGAGI. Trimming took 6 bases from V and 6 from J; bases not matched to a gene: 11. The CDR3 sequence: CASRMVGQATEQYF. CDR3 nucleotides: TGTGCCAGCAGGATGGTAGGACAGGCGACCGAGCAGTACTTC.

V gene TRBV11-2 combines with J gene TRBJ2-1; no reliable D call. V gave up 2 bases and J gave up 5 bases, with 7 bases separating them. This CDR3 is 13 amino acids long. Germline values: CDR1 SGHAT, CDR2 FQNNGV. DNA of the CDR3: TGTGCCAGCAGCTTAAGCTCGGACAATGAGCAGTTCTTC. Its protein is CASSLSSDNEQFF.

The chain joins TRBV7-2 to TRBJ2-7; 10 bases are a match to TRBD2. V gave up 5 bases and J gave up 4 bases; unmatched junction bases: 11. Germline V gives CDR1 SGHTA, CDR2 FQGNSA. CDR3 length equals 16 residues. The CDR3 sequence is CASSLKPSGGGYEQYF. The CDR3, as DNA: TGTGCCAGCAGCCTTAAACCTAGCGGGGGAGGTTACGAGCAGTACTTC.

V and J are TRBV6-5 and TRBJ1-1; D not resolved. CDR1 and CDR2 (germline): MNHEY, SVGAGI. Trimming removed 6 bases at V and 6 bases at J, with 14 bases between. The CDR3 contains 13 residues. CDR3 region: CASSPGVWAEAFF. The CDR3 nucleotides are TGTGCCAGCAGCCCCGGGGTGTGGGCTGAAGCTTTCTTT.

V and J are TRBV6-5 and TRBJ2-7, with D possibly matching TRBD1 (6 bases). V was trimmed by 2 bases and J by 5 bases, leaving 19 bases between them. CDR1 and CDR2 (germline): MNHEY, SVGAGI. This CDR3 is 16 amino acids long. The CDR3 region has the DNA TGTGCCAGCAGTTACCCCCCCCAGGGGATGGTGGACGAGCAGTACTTC. The encoded protein is CASSYPPQGMVDEQYF.